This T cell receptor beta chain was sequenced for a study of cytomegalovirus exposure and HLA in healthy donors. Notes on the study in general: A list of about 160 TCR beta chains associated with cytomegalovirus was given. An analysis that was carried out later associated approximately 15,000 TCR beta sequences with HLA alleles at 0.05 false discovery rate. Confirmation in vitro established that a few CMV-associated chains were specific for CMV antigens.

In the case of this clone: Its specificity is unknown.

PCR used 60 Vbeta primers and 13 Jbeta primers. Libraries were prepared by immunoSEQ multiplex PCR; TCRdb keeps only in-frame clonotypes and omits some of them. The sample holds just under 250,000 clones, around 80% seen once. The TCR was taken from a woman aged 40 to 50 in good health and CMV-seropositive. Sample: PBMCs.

CDR3 nucleotides: TGTGCCAGCAGCTCTATTACAGGGGGCAGGGACAATGAGCAGTTCTTC. Its protein is CASSSITGGRDNEQFF. This rearrangement joins TRBV7-2 to TRBJ2-1; TRBD1 aligns across 9 bases. CDR3 size: 16 residues. Germline CDR1 is SGHTA and CDR2 is FQGNSA. V gave up 4 bases and J gave up 5 bases; unmatched junction bases: 9.